Sequencing of this T cell receptor (beta chain) was carried out in a study of blood T cell repertoires in COVID-19. Looking at the study overall: The origin of the acute and convalescent COVID-19 samples was the United States, Italy and Spain. Nucleic acid was either cDNA or gDNA, and it came from T cells, B-cell-depleted T cells, or PBMCs.

Authors' data handling: Using reference gene primer amplification, nucleated cell counts were estimated. Method: immunoSEQ multiplex PCR; TCRdb's copy keeps in-frame clones and lacks some. That table is the source of V, J and clone size, and D and trimming were worked out from the DNA. The sample has roughly 90,000 clones; approximately 80% are singletons. The CDR3 runs to 13 residues. The V gene's germline CDR1 is SGHRS and CDR2 YFSETQ. V lost 4 bases and J lost 8; bases outside the gene matches: 4. The receptor's source is a woman aged 70-85 years with acute or convalescent COVID-19. The source material was peripheral blood. The chain couples TRBV5-1 to TRBJ1-4; 8 bases are shared with TRBD1. This chain's CDR3 is CASSLDREEKLFF. DNA of the CDR3: TGCGCCAGCAGCCTGGACAGGGAGGAAAAACTGTTTTTT.